The 14 T cell receptor beta chains reported below all come from one sample, sequenced in a study of blood T cell repertoires in COVID-19. The table came from immunoSEQ multiplex PCR; TCRdb's copy has only in-frame clones and leaves some out. This sample has around 64,000 clones, with roughly 89% found just once. What was sequenced was peripheral blood. These receptors originate from a woman older than 75 with acute or convalescent COVID-19.

The V gene is TRBV5-6, the J gene TRBJ2-3; 9 bases are shared with TRBD2. With 10 bases clipped from V and 4 bases from J, the junction kept 19 bases outside the gene matches. The CDR3 totals 17 residues. Germline CDR1 and CDR2: SGHDT and YYEEEE. The CDR3 protein is CARPLGAGGAGADTQYF. CDR3 DNA: TGTGCCCGCCCCCTCGGGGCGGGGGGGGCCGGGGCAGATACGCAGTATTTT.

The J gene is TRBJ2-5, the V gene TRBV19, with 12 bases identical to TRBD2. Germline V gene sequence: CDR1 LNHDA, CDR2 SQIVND (reference sequence). This CDR3 comprises 22 residues. V lost 4 bases to trimming and J lost 1 base; unmatched junction nucleotides: 22. CDR3 sequence (DNA): TGTGCCAGTAGTAGTCTCAAAGGGATCTCGAGTGGGGGACTAGCGGGCCAAGAGACCCAGTACTTC. This encodes CASSSLKGISSGGLAGQETQYF.

The chain employs TRBV18 and TRBJ2-2; the D gene is possibly TRBD1 (5 bases). The CDR3 extends over 16 amino acids. Trimming pared 0 bases from V and 4 bases from J, leaving 12 bases between. CDR1 KGHSH and CDR2 LQKENI come from the germline V gene. CDR3 sequence reads: CASSPPTGLGTGELFF. The CDR3 coding sequence is TGTGCCAGCTCACCACCAACAGGCCTGGGCACCGGGGAGCTGTTTTTT.

The chain uses TRBV28 and TRBJ1-4; possibly TRBD1 for D (5 bases). The CDR3 runs 15 residues. The germline gives CDR1 MDHEN, CDR2 SYDVKM. V gave up 6 bases and J gave up 4 bases, with 15 bases separating them. CDR3 loop: CASSKTGGGNEKLFF. Written as DNA, the CDR3 is TGTGCCAGCAGCAAAACGGGGGGAGGTAATGAAAAACTGTTTTTT. Based on the CDR3 plus reference TRBV28 and TRBJ1-4, the full variable domain is DVKVTQSSRYLVKRTGEKVFLECVQDMDHENMFWYRQDPGLGLRLIYFSYDVKMKEKGDIPEGYSVSREKKERFSLILESASTNQTSMYLCASSKTGGGNEKLFFGSGTQLSVL.

V gene TRBV27 combines with J gene TRBJ2-1, with TRBD2 matching over 9 bases. Per germline, CDR1 MNHEY and CDR2 SMNVEV (reference sequence). This CDR3 contains 15 residues. V shed 5 bases and J 2 bases; nucleotides not matched to a gene: 4. The CDR3 DNA sequence: TGTGCCAGCAGTAGAAGCGGGGGGCCCTACAATGAGCAGTTCTTC. Protein product: CASSRSGGPYNEQFF.

The chain combines TRBV2 with TRBJ2-7, with D maybe TRBD2 (5 bases). Germline V gene sequence: CDR1 SNHLY, CDR2 FYNNEI. Trimming cost V 5 bases and J 2 bases, with 13 bases left between them. This CDR3 has 14 amino acids. CDR3 coding DNA: TGTGCCAGCAGTAGGGTAGCGAGCGCCTACGAGCAGTACTTC. Translation: CASSRVASAYEQYF.

The J gene is TRBJ1-1, the V gene TRBV15; no reliable D call. V was shortened by 6 bases and J by 5 bases, with 13 bases between the two germline ends. The V gene's germline CDR1 is LNHNV and CDR2 YYDKDF (reference sequence). This CDR3 spans 13 amino acids. CDR3 protein: CATSLDRRTEAFF. The CDR3 DNA reads as TGTGCCACCAGTCTAGATCGTCGGACTGAAGCTTTCTTT.

The chain carries TRBV27 and TRBJ2-3; D is undetermined. Trimming took 4 bases from V and 0 from J, leaving 14 bases between them. CDR1 and CDR2 (germline): MNHEY, SMNVEV (reference sequence). The CDR3 sequence is 16 residues long. CDR3 DNA sequence: TGTGCCAGCAGTTCCGCCTGGTTGGGCAGCACAGATACGCAGTATTTT. This encodes CASSSAWLGSTDTQYF.

The chain recombines TRBV28 with TRBJ2-3; a weak D match, TRBD2 (7 bases). V was cut by 6 bases and J by 4 bases, with 20 bases left in between. Looked up from germline, CDR1 is MDHEN and CDR2 is SYDVKM. The CDR3 loop spans 16 amino acids. The CDR3 DNA reads TGTGCCAGCAGCCAGGCGGGGGCGGGTCTATCAGATACGCAGTATTTT. Encoded protein: CASSQAGAGLSDTQYF.

This chain connects TRBV28 to TRBJ1-4; perhaps TRBD1 as D (6 bases). Per the germline V gene, CDR1 is MDHEN and CDR2 is SYDVKM. This CDR3 has 15 residues. Trimming shortened V by 6 bases and J by 7 bases, and 18 bases separated the two germline ends. The CDR3 DNA follows: TGTGCCAGCAGCGTCGGGGGGCCTTTAAGTGAAAAACTGTTTTTT. The encoded protein is CASSVGGPLSEKLFF.

This clone has just a few counts. The rearrangement links TRBV4-3 to TRBJ2-1, with a tentative D call TRBD2 (7 bases). Trimming removed 1 base from V and 8 bases from J, with 18 bases in between. CDR3 length: 16 amino acids. Germline V CDR1 and CDR2: LGHNA, YSLEER. CDR3 coding DNA: TGCGCCAGCAGCCAAGCCCCTTGGGGGGGGCCGGATGAGCAGTTCTTC. Amino acids: CASSQAPWGGPDEQFF.

The chain employs TRBV5-1 and TRBJ2-1; TRBD2 agrees at 10 bases. V lost 4 bases to trimming and J lost 6 bases; unmatched junction nucleotides: 10. The CDR3 is 16 amino acids. CDR1 and CDR2 from the germline V gene are SGHRS and YFSETQ. CDR3 sequence: CASSRTGTSVFNEQFF. The DNA for the CDR3 is TGCGCCAGCAGCAGAACCGGGACTAGCGTTTTCAATGAGCAGTTCTTC.

The J gene is TRBJ1-5, the V gene TRBV28; 8 bases are a match to TRBD1. This CDR3 is built from 15 residues. Trimming at V came to 5 bases and at J to 3 bases, leaving 6 bases not matched to a gene. Germline values: CDR1 MDHEN, CDR2 SYDVKM. CDR3 loop: CASSRQGSLNQPQHF. The CDR3 DNA reads as TGTGCCAGCAGTCGACAGGGGAGCCTCAATCAGCCCCAGCATTTT.

This clone showed up just once. This chain joins TRBV2 and TRBJ2-7, with 8 bases that match TRBD1. Germline values: CDR1 SNHLY, CDR2 FYNNEI. The V segment lost 6 bases and the J segment 6 bases; nucleotides outside the gene matches: 1. The CDR3 runs to 11 residues. CDR3: CASRGTGEQYF. The CDR3 nucleotides read TGTGCCAGCAGGGGGACAGGCGAGCAGTACTTC.